The sequence of this T cell receptor (beta chain) was determined in a study of cytomegalovirus exposure and HLA in healthy donors. Study observations and caveats: Reports described diagnosis of cytomegalovirus status by the classifier as highly specific and sensitive. Confirmation in vitro established that a few CMV-associated chains were specific for CMV antigens.

In regard to this clone: Its antigen is unidentified. No DNA is shown, since the ends of the CDR3 on it are uncertain; the CDR3 is the one TCRdb lists.

CDR1 and CDR2 (germline): MDHEN, SYDVKM. The length of the CDR3 is 15 amino acids, counting both ends. Sequenced by immunoSEQ multiplex PCR; TCRdb stores in-frame clones only, minus some. The sample has around 240,000 clones; 90% are singletons. This receptor was obtained from a woman younger than 30 in good health and CMV-seronegative. This chain uses TRBV28 with TRBJ2-7; the table's D call, TRBD1, has no DNA check behind it. The source material was PBMCs. The CDR3: CASSSSGQEIYEQYV.